The clone carrying this T cell receptor (beta chain) has more than one count but fewer than ten. No antigen is known for it. With the read ending 3 residues before the CDR3 end, the germline J gene is used to fill in that end. The entry originates in a study of T cell clonality in common variable immunodeficiency. Study results and limitations: Fewer deletions and N-nucleotide insertions were reportedly seen in common variable immunodeficiency TCR beta sequences. The cause of increased CVID clonality remains unclear without subpopulation sequencing.

The CDR3 runs 14 residues. The V gene's germline CDR1 is MNHNS and CDR2 SASEGT. V was cut by 2 bases and J by 0 bases, with 8 bases left in between. Generated by immunoSEQ multiplex PCR, the TCRdb table keeps only in-frame clones and is missing some. There are some 25,000 clones in the sample, none observed a single time. The sequence was obtained from a human donor with common variable immunodeficiency. The sample comprised peripheral blood mononuclear cells. The rearrangement joins TRBV6-1 to TRBJ2-7; D gene unclear. Incomplete CDR3 DNA: TGTGCCAGCAGTGAATCGCAGGTCTCCTACGAG. Protein sequence: CASSESQVSYE. The full CDR3 sequence reads CASSESQVSYEQYF.